The sequence of this T cell receptor beta chain was determined in a study of blood T cell repertoires in COVID-19. On the study more broadly: The analysed material was cDNA or gDNA that came from T cells, B-cell-depleted T cells, or PBMCs.

Clones were read by immunoSEQ multiplex PCR, and TCRdb kept only the in-frame ones, dropping some. The sample has roughly 70,000 clones; 70% to 90% are singletons. The receptor's source is a woman at least 80 years old with active COVID-19. Sequenced input: peripheral blood.

CDR3 nucleotides: TGCGCCAGCAGCCCCCGGACAGCGCGCTACAACTATGGCTACACCTTC. It specifies CASSPRTARYNYGYTF. The chain has TRBV4-1 and TRBJ1-2, with a possible D match to TRBD1 (6 bases). The CDR3 runs to 16 residues. Germline values: CDR1 MGHRA, CDR2 YSYEKL. Between the trimmed V and J ends, which lost 4 bases and 2 bases, there was a span of 17 bases.